A single sample is the source of the 18 T cell receptor beta chains below, sequenced in a study of OX40 agonist ivuxolimab in advanced cancers. The data were produced by immunoSEQ multiplex PCR, yet TCRdb's version contains in-frame clones alone and is incomplete. The data show about 50,000 clones, with about 76% seen just once and roughly 1.2% held by the top ten. The sample was CD4+ or CD8+ T cells sorted from blood, taken in a trial of the OX40 agonist ivuxolimab. These receptors originate from an adult with an advanced solid tumor such as melanoma, head and neck, liver or kidney cancer.

The rearrangement uses TRBV6-6 and TRBJ2-2; perhaps TRBD1 as D (7 bases). CDR1 and CDR2 from the germline V gene are MNHNY and SVGAGI (reference sequence). The CDR3 has 14 residues. The V end was cut by 6 bases, the J end by 5 bases, with 13 bases between. The CDR3 reads CASRNRGLTGELFF. The CDR3 DNA reads as TGTGCCAGCAGGAACAGGGGACTTACCGGGGAGCTGTTTTTT.

The V and J genes are TRBV12-5 and TRBJ1-1, with D perhaps matching TRBD1 (5 bases). CDR3 length equals 16 residues. Trimming shortened V by 1 base and J by 5 bases, and 17 bases separated the two germline ends. Germline CDR1 is LGHNT and CDR2 is FRNRAP. The CDR3, as DNA: TGTGCTAGTGGTTTGGGACGTACTGGGGCGCATACTGAAGCTTTCTTT. Its protein is CASGLGRTGAHTEAFF.

The chain links TRBV28 to TRBJ2-5, with D hard to call. The J call may be wrong; the DNA end is better matched by TRBJ2-7. This CDR3 region has 12 residues. Germline lookup yields CDR1 MDHEN and CDR2 SYDVKM. The CDR3 DNA is TGTGCCAGCAGTTTCGGTGATTACGAGCAGTACTTC. Residues: CASSFGDYEQYF.

The chain is built from TRBV18 and TRBJ2-1; TRBD2 matches at 9 bases. The CDR3 is 15 amino acids. The V segment lost 6 bases and the J segment 5 bases; nucleotides outside the gene matches: 8. Germline V gene lookup returns CDR1 KGHSH and CDR2 LQKENI. The CDR3, as DNA: TGTGCCAGCTCCCCGGAGGTAGCGGGAGACAATGAGCAGTTCTTC. It yields the protein CASSPEVAGDNEQFF.

The chain employs TRBV19 and TRBJ1-4; maybe TRBD1 (6 bases). Germline-derived CDR1 and CDR2 are LNHDA and SQIVND (reference sequence). The CDR3 has 14 amino acids. The ends were cut back, 3 bases at V and 7 bases at J, with 12 bases in the middle. This CDR3 reads CASSMGAGFEKLFF. In nucleotides, the CDR3 is TGTGCCAGTAGTATGGGGGCAGGGTTTGAAAAACTGTTTTTT. Variable domain in full (rest from reference TRBV19 and TRBJ1-4): DGGITQSPKYLFRKEGQNVTLSCEQNLNHDAMYWYRQDPGQGLRLIYYSQIVNDFQKGDIAEGYSVSREKKESFPLTVTSAQKNPTAFYLCASSMGAGFEKLFFGSGTQLSVL.

With regard to this clone: Relative to the germline gene, one junction end is altered; a read error may explain this. The chain employs TRBV4-1 and TRBJ2-1; 8 positions match TRBD2. This CDR3 has 15 residues. Germline CDR1 MGHRA, CDR2 YSYEKL. The CDR3 nucleotides read TGCGCCAACAGCCAAGAGGGGACTAGTGGAGGTGAGCAGTTCTTC. Its translation: CANSQEGTSGGEQFF.

The chain joins TRBV6-1 to TRBJ2-7; 7 bases are a match to TRBD1. The CDR3 extends over 14 amino acids. CDR1 MNHNS and CDR2 SASEGT come from the germline V gene. V trimming: 4 bases; J trimming: 1 base; junction bases outside the gene matches: 4. The CDR3 protein is CASSAGTASYEQYF. Written as DNA, the CDR3 is TGTGCCAGCAGTGCCGGGACAGCTTCCTACGAGCAGTACTTC.

The chain combines TRBV7-2 with TRBJ1-5, with 7 bases lining up with TRBD1. V trimming: 5 bases; J trimming: 7 bases; junction bases outside the gene matches: 5. Germline assignment: CDR1 SGHTA and CDR2 FQGNSA. The CDR3 loop spans 13 amino acids. The DNA of the CDR3 is TGTGCCAGCAGCACCCAGGGGGGCCAGCCCCAGCATTTT. It translates to CASSTQGGQPQHF.

The chain combines TRBV21-1 with TRBJ2-3; TRBD2, as called in the table, went unchecked against the DNA. TRBV21-1 is listed as a pseudogene. There are 15 residues in the CDR3. Here the CDR3 DNA reads TGTGCCAGCAGCATAAACCGGGACTGCCTTCTTACGCAGTATTTT. It yields the protein CASSINRDCLLTQYF.

The CDR3 is CASSRDRVWDEQFF. The CDR3 nucleotides are TGTGCCAGCAGTCGGGACAGGGTGTGGGATGAGCAGTTCTTC. V usage is TRBV6-5 and J usage is TRBJ2-1; 9 nucleotides agree with TRBD1. The CDR3 is made up of 14 amino acids. Germline V gene data show CDR1 as MNHEY and CDR2 as SVGAGI. V trimming: 5 bases; J trimming: 8 bases; junction bases outside the gene matches: 7.

The V gene is TRBV5-5, the J gene TRBJ1-5, with a possible D match to TRBD1 (6 bases). Germline V lookup: CDR1 SGHKS, CDR2 YYEKEE (reference sequence). This CDR3 is 14 amino acids long. Trimming removed 2 bases from V and 4 bases from J, with 10 bases in between. Here the CDR3 reads CASSFEGGNQPQHF. CDR3 DNA sequence: TGTGCCAGCAGCTTCGAGGGGGGGAATCAGCCCCAGCATTTT.

The table lists this clone with a few counts. The V gene is TRBV2, the J gene TRBJ2-1; no reliable D call. The CDR3 covers 14 residues. Germline CDR1 is SNHLY and CDR2 is FYNNEI. Trimming took off 3 bases at V and 9 bases at J, with 15 bases between the two ends. Here the CDR3 reads CASSEAFSLGEQFF. The CDR3 bases are TGTGCCAGCAGTGAGGCTTTTAGTCTTGGTGAGCAGTTCTTC.

In its sample, this clone was seen once. The genes are TRBV6-1 and TRBJ1-2; perhaps TRBD1 as D (5 bases). The CDR3 has 16 amino acids. Germline CDR1 MNHNS, CDR2 SASEGT. Trimming left V 2 bases short and J 2 bases short, with 15 bases between. CDR3: CASSEWAGYFNYGYTF. The CDR3 DNA follows: TGTGCCAGCAGTGAATGGGCAGGGTATTTCAACTATGGCTACACCTTC.

This chain uses TRBV12-5 with TRBJ2-5, with a weak D call TRBD1 (6 bases). The germline V gene encodes CDR1 LGHNT and CDR2 FRNRAP. V dropped 4 bases and J dropped 3 bases, with 15 bases sitting between them. The CDR3 covers 15 residues. The CDR3 protein is CASGSPTGGEETQYF. CDR3 DNA: TGTGCTAGTGGTTCGCCGACAGGAGGAGAAGAGACCCAGTACTTC.

This sequence joins TRBV5-1 and TRBJ2-5; D remains unclear. Trimming removed 5 bases from V and 5 bases from J, with 13 bases in between. Germline CDR1 and CDR2: SGHRS and YFSETQ. This CDR3 has 13 residues. The DNA for the CDR3 is TGCGCCAGCAGGGGTGTTGGGGTGGAGACCCAGTACTTC. Translation gives CASRGVGVETQYF.

This clone was recorded a few times. The genes are TRBV6-5 and TRBJ1-1; D unclear. V lost 2 bases and J lost 4, with 5 bases in between. CDR3 length: 12 residues. Germline V gene lookup returns CDR1 MNHEY and CDR2 SVGAGI. Written as DNA, the CDR3 is TGTGCCAGCAGTTACCACGTCACTGAAGCTTTCTTT. Translated: CASSYHVTEAFF.

The chain is built from TRBV28 and TRBJ2-2; 9 bases match TRBD1. The V and J ends lost 8 bases and 3 bases, in that order; junction bases with no gene match: 4. Germline V gene sequence: CDR1 MDHEN, CDR2 SYDVKM. This CDR3 region has 14 residues. The CDR3 region has the DNA TGTGCCAGCCGCAGGACAGGGGACACCGGGGAGCTGTTTTTT. Translated, it gives CASRRTGDTGELFF. The entire variable domain, with the rest obtained from reference TRBV28 and TRBJ2-2, is as follows: DVKVTQSSRYLVKRTGEKVFLECVQDMDHENMFWYRQDPGLGLRLIYFSYDVKMKEKGDIPEGYSVSREKKERFSLILESASTNQTSMYLCASRRTGDTGELFFGEGSRLTVL.

This clone has just a few counts. This rearrangement joins TRBV28 to TRBJ2-1, with unresolved D. V was trimmed by 3 bases and J by 1 base, leaving 10 bases between them. This CDR3 contains 15 residues. Germline V gene lookup returns CDR1 MDHEN and CDR2 SYDVKM. CDR3 residues: CASSFKGHSYNEQFF. CDR3 coding DNA: TGTGCCAGCAGTTTCAAGGGCCATTCCTACAATGAGCAGTTCTTC.